This TCR beta chain was identified in a study of beta chain features in type 1 diabetes. This clone occurred a few times. CDR3 size: 13 residues. V lost 3 bases to trimming and J lost 6 bases, with 9 bases between them. Per the germline V gene, CDR1 is MNHNS and CDR2 is SASEGT. The sequenced template was cDNA made from the entire isolated RNA. Only in-frame clones appear in the TCRdb table, and some are missing; sequencing was by immunoSEQ multiplex PCR. This sample has over 150,000 clones, with 7.5% to 10% found just once. Sequencing was performed on central memory CD4+ T cells from blood. The chain is built from TRBV6-1 and TRBJ1-5, with D possibly matching TRBD1 (6 bases). This sequence originates from a man aged 18-30 years in good health. The DNA for the CDR3 is TGTGCCAGCAGTGAGGGCAGGGGTCAGCCCCAGCATTTT. Amino acid sequence: CASSEGRGQPQHF.